The rows below give T cell receptor beta chains drawn from one sample of a study of metastatic and nonmetastatic thyroid tumors. TCRdb recomputed clones from the PCR reads via MiXCR. The table lists approximately 10,000 clones, over 12% of them singletons, with more than 5% in the top ten. Sample: blood. The receptors shown here come from a female donor with papillary thyroid cancer or a benign thyroid nodule (not recorded which). Some clones in this sample may be carry-over from other donors' samples. CDR3s include the opening cysteine and the closing phenylalanine or tryptophan. The order of the fields is V gene, clone size, J gene, CDR3 length, D gene, CDR3 DNA, CDR3 protein. The D gene is left open where the match is weak. Some rows mark clone size as missing; the rest say once, few, many or name a class of expanded clone.

TRBV19,medium-sized,TRBJ2-2,13,-,TGTGCCAGTAGAGGGCAGGGTCCCGGGGAGCTGTTTTTT,CASRGQGPGELFF
TRBV27,medium-sized,TRBJ2-3,12,-,TGTGCCAGCAGCCCCCCCGCAGATACGCAGTATTTT,CASSPPADTQYF
TRBV5-1,medium-sized,TRBJ1-2,13,-,TGCGCCAGCTCCTCGGGGGCTAACTATGGCTACACCTTC,CASSSGANYGYTF
TRBV6-1,medium-sized,TRBJ1-3,14,TRBD1,TGTGCCAGCAGAGAGACAGGGAATGGAAACACCATATATTTT,CASRETGNGNTIYF
TRBV7-6,many,TRBJ1-4,16,-,TGTGCCAGCAGCCGAGAGGGGGTTGCAGCTAATGAAAAACTGTTTTTT,CASSREGVAANEKLFF
TRBV6-1,medium-sized,TRBJ2-3,15,-,TGTGCCAGCAGTCCCGGTACAGCTAGCACAGATACGCAGTATTTT,CASSPGTASTDTQYF
TRBV5-1,-,TRBJ1-4,15,TRBD1,TGCGCCAGCAGCGCCACAGGGGCCGATAATGAAAAACTGTTTTTT,CASSATGADNEKLFF
TRBV12-3/TRBV12-4,medium-sized,TRBJ1-1,13,-,TGTGCCAGCAGGACTGGGCAGGGGTTCGAAGCTTTCTTT,CASRTGQGFEAFF
TRBV6-4,medium-sized,TRBJ2-1,15,-,TGTGCCAGCAGTGAGGGGGCGGAGGCGCACAATGAGCAGTTCTTC,CASSEGAEAHNEQFF
TRBV20-1,few,TRBJ2-5,14,TRBD1,TGCAGTGCGACGTCCGTCAGGGGGCGGGAGACCCAGTACTTC,CSATSVRGRETQYF
TRBV5-8,many,TRBJ2-6,15,-,TGTGCCAGCAGCTTCCGAGGTTCGGGGGCCAACGTCCTGACTTTC,CASSFRGSGANVLTF
TRBV24-1,few,TRBJ1-2,14,-,TGTGCCACCAGTGCAGGAGGGGAGGGCTATGGCTACACCTTC,CATSAGGEGYGYTF
TRBV30,-,TRBJ1-5,12,-,TGTGCCCTCCGGCAGGGTGCCCAGCCCCAGCATTTT,CALRQGAQPQHF
TRBV19,many,TRBJ2-1,16,TRBD2,TGTGCCAGTCAGACTAGCGGGGCGAGCTCCTACAATGAGCAGTTCTTC,CASQTSGASSYNEQFF
TRBV2,medium-sized,TRBJ2-5,14,TRBD2,TGTGCCATCGCTGGCGGGAGCGGCCAAGAGACCCAGTACTTC,CAIAGGSGQETQYF
TRBV7-2,-,TRBJ2-1,15,TRBD2,TGTGCCAGCAGCTTTTCGGGGGGAGGTGGCAATGAGCAGTTCTTC,CASSFSGGGGNEQFF
TRBV6-1,few,TRBJ1-2,14,TRBD1,TGTGCCAGCAGTGAAGAAGGGGGCGCCTATGGCTACACCTTC,CASSEEGGAYGYTF
TRBV19,-,TRBJ1-5,13,-,TGTGCCAGTAGTAACTGGGAGGGTCAGCCCCAGCATTTT,CASSNWEGQPQHF
TRBV5-1,large,TRBJ1-2,14,TRBD1,TGCGCCAGCAGCTGGGGACAGGGGTGGTATGGCTACACCTTC,CASSWGQGWYGYTF
TRBV5-1,-,TRBJ1-1,15,-,TGCGCCAGCAGCTGGGCATACAGTCGGGACACTGAAGCTTTCTTT,CASSWAYSRDTEAFF
TRBV6-1,few,TRBJ2-7,15,TRBD2,TGTGCCAGCAGTCCCTCCGGGACTAGATCCTACGAGCAGTACTTC,CASSPSGTRSYEQYF
TRBV15,many,TRBJ1-1,14,TRBD1,TGTGCCACCAGCAGCGAAGGGACAGGGACTGAAGCTTTCTTT,CATSSEGTGTEAFF
TRBV27,few,TRBJ2-1,13,-,TGTGCCAGCAGCCGCGGGTTGTACAATGAGCAGTTCTTC,CASSRGLYNEQFF
TRBV24-1,-,TRBJ1-2,14,-,TGTGCCACCAGTGATGAAAGGGCAAACTATGGCTACACCTTC,CATSDERANYGYTF
TRBV29-1,many,TRBJ1-5,13,-,TGCAGCGTTGGATCGACGCGCAATCAGCCCCAGCATTTT,CSVGSTRNQPQHF
TRBV19,medium-sized,TRBJ1-1,15,-,TGTGCCAGTAGTAGCCAGGGAAGCATGAACACTGAAGCTTTCTTT,CASSSQGSMNTEAFF
TRBV6-2/TRBV6-3,large,TRBJ2-1,15,-,TGTGCCAGCAGCGAGCCGGGACGGAATTACAATGAGCAGTTCTTC,CASSEPGRNYNEQFF
TRBV28,-,TRBJ2-5,16,TRBD2,TGTGCCAGCAGTCCCGGACTAGCGGGAGGTCCTGAGACAAAGTACTTC,CASSPGLAGGPETKYF
TRBV15,medium-sized,TRBJ1-1,15,-,TGTGCCACCAGCAGAGATATTCAGGGGAACACTGAAGCTTTCTTT,CATSRDIQGNTEAFF
TRBV14,medium-sized,TRBJ1-6,16,TRBD1,TGTGCCAGCAGCCAAGTGACAGGGGGTTTTAATTCACCCCTCCACTTT,CASSQVTGGFNSPLHF
TRBV20-1,many,TRBJ1-3,16,TRBD1,TGCAGTGCTAGAGATCCGGGACAGATCCTTGGAAACACCATATATTTT,CSARDPGQILGNTIYF
TRBV6-2/TRBV6-3,medium-sized,TRBJ1-5,15,TRBD1,TGTGCCAGCAGTAGGGAGGGGGCAGGGCGTCAGCCCCAGCATTTT,CASSREGAGRQPQHF
TRBV4-1,many,TRBJ2-2,14,-,TGCGCCAGCAAGCTTGAAGAAGGGATCGGGGAGCTGTTTTTT,CASKLEEGIGELFF
TRBV20-1,many,TRBJ2-7,13,-,TGCAGTGCTAGAGGTAGTCGGTCCTACGAGCAGTACTTC,CSARGSRSYEQYF
TRBV20-1,many,TRBJ1-2,12,-,TGCAGTGCTAGGTGGGGGGCAGGAGGCTACACCTTC,CSARWGAGGYTF
TRBV6-1,-,TRBJ1-5,13,TRBD1,TGTGCCAGCAATGACAGGGGGCCTCAGCCCCAGCATTTT,CASNDRGPQPQHF
TRBV4-2,many,TRBJ1-3,15,-,TGTGCCAGCAGCCAGGGGTCCCTCTCTGGAAACACCATATATTTT,CASSQGSLSGNTIYF
TRBV3-1,many,TRBJ1-2,13,-,TGTGCCAGCAGCCAAGTGGACGGCTATGGCTACACCTTC,CASSQVDGYGYTF
TRBV3-1,-,TRBJ2-1,15,TRBD2,TGTGCCAGCAGAAACTATCTAGCGGGAGGCGGGGAGCAGTTCTTC,CASRNYLAGGGEQFF
TRBV27,medium-sized,TRBJ2-1,16,TRBD1,TGTGCCAGCAGAAACCCGGGACAGGGGGGTTTTAATGAGCAGTTCTTC,CASRNPGQGGFNEQFF
TRBV5-1,medium-sized,TRBJ2-7,17,TRBD1,TGCGCCAGCAGCTTGGCAGGGACAGGGAGGTACGCCTACGAGCAGTACTTC,CASSLAGTGRYAYEQYF
TRBV6-1,-,TRBJ1-2,14,-,TGTGCCAGCAGCCAACTTGGGGGCAACTATGGCTACACCTTC,CASSQLGGNYGYTF
TRBV28,-,TRBJ2-3,17,-,TGTGCCAGCAGTTTATACTCCACAGGGTGCGGCACAGATACGCAGTATTTT,CASSLYSTGCGTDTQYF
TRBV6-5,few,TRBJ2-3,16,TRBD2,TGTGCCAGCAGTTCCTGTGTAGCGGGGACCACATATACGCAGTATTTT,CASSSCVAGTTYTQYF
TRBV15,medium-sized,TRBJ1-2,14,-,TGTGCCACCAGCCGAGGGGCTTCTGAAGGTGGCTACACCTTC,CATSRGASEGGYTF
TRBV20-1,medium-sized,TRBJ2-1,14,TRBD1,TGCAGTGCTCCGACAGGGGTTTTTTACAATGAGCAGTTCTTC,CSAPTGVFYNEQFF
TRBV6-5,medium-sized,TRBJ2-3,14,TRBD2,TGTGCCAGCAGTTACTCGGGAGGGACAGATACGCAGTATTTT,CASSYSGGTDTQYF
TRBV27,medium-sized,TRBJ2-3,13,-,TGTGCCAGCAGTCTCGTCTATGGGGATACGCAGTATTTT,CASSLVYGDTQYF
TRBV18,many,TRBJ1-1,13,-,TGTGCCAGCTCCCCCGGGAGGGACACTGAAGCTTTCTTT,CASSPGRDTEAFF
TRBV29-1,many,TRBJ1-1,13,TRBD1,TGCAGCGTCGTTGACAGGGCGAACACTGAAGCTTTCTTT,CSVVDRANTEAFF
TRBV2,many,TRBJ2-5,16,TRBD1,TGTGCCAGCAGTCTGGGGACAGGGGGGCTTCAAGAGACCCAGTACTTC,CASSLGTGGLQETQYF